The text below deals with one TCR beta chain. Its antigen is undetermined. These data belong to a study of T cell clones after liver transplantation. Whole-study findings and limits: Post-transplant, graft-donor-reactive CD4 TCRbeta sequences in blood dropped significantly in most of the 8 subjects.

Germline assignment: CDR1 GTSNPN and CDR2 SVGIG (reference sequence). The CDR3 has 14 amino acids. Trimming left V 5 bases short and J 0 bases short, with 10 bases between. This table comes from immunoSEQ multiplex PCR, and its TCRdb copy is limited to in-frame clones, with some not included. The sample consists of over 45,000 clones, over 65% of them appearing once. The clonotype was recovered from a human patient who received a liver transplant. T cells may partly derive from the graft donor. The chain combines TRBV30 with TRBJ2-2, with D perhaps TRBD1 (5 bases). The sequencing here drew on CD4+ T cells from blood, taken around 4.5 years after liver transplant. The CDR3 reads CAWQTAANTGELFF. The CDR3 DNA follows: TGTGCCTGGCAGACAGCCGCGAACACCGGGGAGCTGTTTTTT.